This T cell receptor (beta chain) was sequenced in a study of cytomegalovirus exposure and HLA in healthy donors. Study background: Approximately 80 million unique TCRs from HLA-typed donors were held in an early data release. Findings of the study overall: Reports described diagnosis of cytomegalovirus status by the classifier as highly specific and sensitive. HLA-A and HLA-B allele assignments for most subjects were reportedly predicted accurately using TCR beta sequences. Earlier analysis looked at TCR beta V segments, and most were productive about 87% or about 30% of the time.

The PCR ran on 60 Vbeta and 13 Jbeta primers. Clones were read by immunoSEQ multiplex PCR, and TCRdb kept only the in-frame ones, dropping some. The sample has over 150,000 clones, 80% seen once. CDR1 is MNHEY, CDR2 SVGAGI, per germline. Trimming cost V 5 bases and J 6 bases, with 15 bases left between them. There are 14 residues in the CDR3. In regard to this clone: Its antigen is currently unknown.

This receptor was obtained from a boy younger than 18 in good health and CMV-seronegative. What was sequenced was PBMCs. The rearrangement links TRBV6-5 to TRBJ2-3; tentative D call: TRBD2 (6 bases). CDR3 bases: TGTGCCAGCAGTACGGACGGGGGAGGTGATACGCAGTATTTT. This codes for CASSTDGGGDTQYF.